Following are 31 T cell receptor beta chains from one sample sequenced in a study of post-analysis software for immune sequencing data. Unique molecular identifiers featured in each of the TCR beta cDNA libraries. MiXCR, applied by TCRdb to the PCR reads, yields one record per CDR3 protein. Of 650,000 to 850,000 distinct CDR3 sequences listed, about half are singletons. Study-level results: Controls had lower frequencies than patients of four or five TRBV segments, which included TRBV5-6, TRBV5-1 and TRBV20-1.

These receptors have no known antigen. The source material was blood. These receptors originate from a girl under 18 with multiple sclerosis.

The sample holds a few counts of this clonotype. The chain couples TRBV7-2 to TRBJ2-1; D tentatively reads TRBD1 or TRBD2 (6 bases each). The CDR3 length is 14 residues. V lost 7 bases to trimming and J lost 7 bases, with 17 bases between them. Germline V CDR1 and CDR2: SGHTA, FQGNSA. The CDR3 here is CASNIRGTENEQFF. The CDR3 bases are TGTGCCAGCAACATAAGGGGGACTGAGAATGAGCAGTTCTTC.

The V gene is TRBV7-8, the J gene TRBJ2-1, with D possibly matching TRBD2 (6 bases). CDR1 and CDR2 (germline): SGHVS, FQNEAQ. V gave up 0 bases and J gave up 4 bases, with 10 bases separating them. This CDR3 contains 15 residues. DNA for the CDR3: TGTGCCAGCAGCTTAGCGGCTAGCGTTTACAATGAGCAGTTCTTC. Protein product: CASSLAASVYNEQFF.

This clonotype was seen a few times. The DNA for the CDR3 is TGCAGTGCTTTAGGAGCGATGATCGCCAAAAACATTCAGTACTTC. Residues: CSALGAMIAKNIQYF. The chain joins TRBV20-1 to TRBJ2-4; unclear D gene. CDR3 length: 15 residues. Trimming left V 5 bases short and J 1 base short, with 15 bases between. Germline-derived CDR1 and CDR2 are DFQATT and SNEGSKA (reference sequence).

The CDR3 nucleotides read TGTGCCAGCAGCTTAACGGGACCGGGACAGGGCAATTCACCCCTCCACTTT. The encoded protein is CASSLTGPGQGNSPLHF. V and J are TRBV7-3 and TRBJ1-6, with 9 positions matching TRBD1. This CDR3 is 17 amino acids long. In germline, CDR1 is SGHTA, CDR2 FQGTGA. The V gene end was trimmed by 0 bases and the J gene end by 7 bases; junction bases not matched to a gene: 7.

The gene calls are TRBV2 and TRBJ2-7; 8 bases match TRBD1. Trimming removed 2 bases from V and 6 bases from J; junction bases left unmatched: 0. The CDR3 length is 12 residues. Germline assignment: CDR1 SNHLY and CDR2 FYNNEI. The CDR3 coding sequence is TGTGCCAGCAGTGAAACAGGGGGCGAGCAGTACTTC. This codes for CASSETGGEQYF.

This clonotype was counted only a few times. This chain joins TRBV9 and TRBJ2-4; 7 positions agree with TRBD1. Matching the DNA end better, TRBJ2-7 makes the J call doubtful. CDR3 size: 15 residues. CDR1 and CDR2 from the germline V gene are SGDLS and YYNGEE. The CDR3, as DNA: TGTGCCAGCAGCGCCCCAGGGACAGACCCCTACGAGCAGTACTTC. Translating it yields CASSAPGTDPYEQYF.

The J gene is TRBJ2-1, the V gene TRBV27; 11 bases are a match to TRBD2. Germline assignment: CDR1 MNHEY and CDR2 SMNVEV (reference sequence). This CDR3 spans 16 amino acids. J gave up 4 bases and V 6 bases, and 8 bases lay outside the gene matches. The CDR3 loop is CASRVNSGRGYNEQFF. DNA of the CDR3: TGTGCCAGCAGAGTCAATAGCGGGAGGGGTTACAATGAGCAGTTCTTC.

The chain carries TRBV7-9 and TRBJ2-1, with 8 nucleotides matching TRBD1. With 1 base clipped from V and 9 bases from J, the junction kept 5 bases outside the gene matches. The CDR3 loop spans 14 amino acids. Germline V lookup: CDR1 SEHNR, CDR2 FQNEAQ (reference sequence). CDR3 in DNA: TGTGCCAGCAGCTTAGGGACAGGGCGCACTGAGCAGTTCTTC. Its protein is CASSLGTGRTEQFF. The full variable domain, completed using reference TRBV7-9 and TRBJ2-1, is DTGVSQNPRHKITKRGQNVTFRCDPISEHNRLYWYRQTLGQGPEFLTYFQNEAQLEKSRLLSDRFSAERPKGSFSTLEIQRTEQGDSAMYLCASSLGTGRTEQFFGPGTRLTVL.

The chain joins TRBV9 to TRBJ1-2, with a tentative D call TRBD1 (5 bases). This CDR3 is built from 12 residues. Germline-derived CDR1 and CDR2 are SGDLS and YYNGEE. Deletions cut 4 bases from V and 4 bases from J, with 8 bases between. CDR3 DNA sequence: TGTGCCAGCAGCCCTAGGGGCTATGGCTACACCTTC. Translated, it gives CASSPRGYGYTF.

The chain uses TRBV20-1 and TRBJ2-1; D perhaps matches TRBD2 (6 bases). The V gene lost 5 bases and the J gene lost 0 bases, with 14 bases spanning the gap. The CDR3 runs 15 residues. Germline-derived CDR1 and CDR2 are DFQATT and SNEGSKA (reference sequence). The CDR3 DNA reads as TGCAGTGCTTACCGGGACTTCTTCTCCTACAATGAGCAGTTCTTC. Protein: CSAYRDFFSYNEQFF.

The V call is TRBV15, the J call TRBJ2-1, with 11 nucleotides matching TRBD2. Unmatched junction bases numbered 15, after V lost 3 bases and J lost 8 bases. CDR1 is LNHNV and CDR2 is YYDKDF in the germline V gene (reference sequence). This CDR3 is 18 amino acids long. The CDR3 DNA follows: TGTGCCACCAGCAGGGGACCCTCTAGCGGGAGGCTCGGAGATGAGCAGTTCTTC. Translation: CATSRGPSSGRLGDEQFF.

The rearrangement joins TRBV6-1 to TRBJ1-2, with TRBD1 identical over 9 bases. The CDR3 sequence is 15 residues long. Per the germline V gene, CDR1 is MNHNS and CDR2 is SASEGT. V gave up 2 bases and J gave up 6 bases; unmatched junction bases: 7. CDR3 region: CASSELRGQGNGYTF. CDR3 bases: TGTGCCAGCAGTGAATTACGGGGACAGGGTAATGGCTACACCTTC.

The chain carries TRBV12-3 or TRBV12-4 and TRBJ2-3, with 7 bases matching TRBD2. After removal of 3 bases from V and 4 bases from J, the junction contained 10 bases not matched to a gene. The CDR3 spans 16 residues. CDR3 loop: CASSFQRGGRSDTQYF. For the CDR3, the DNA is TGTGCCAGCAGTTTTCAACGCGGGGGAAGGTCAGATACGCAGTATTTT.

The sample holds one count of this clonotype. The chain links TRBV24-1 to TRBJ2-2; no clear D gene. Trimming pared 4 bases from V and 8 bases from J, leaving 10 bases between. In germline, CDR1 is KGHDR, CDR2 SFDVKD. This CDR3 region has 13 residues. This chain's CDR3 is CATSDRFWGELFF. CDR3 sequence (DNA): TGTGCCACCAGTGACCGCTTTTGGGGGGAGCTGTTTTTT.

The J gene is TRBJ2-5, the V gene TRBV7-2; D ambiguous. V dropped 5 bases and J dropped 7 bases, with 11 bases sitting between them. This CDR3 is 12 amino acids long. Germline loops: CDR1 SGHTA, CDR2 FQGNSA. The CDR3 loop reads CASSPDVGTQYF. CDR3 sequence (DNA): TGTGCCAGCAGCCCCGATGTTGGGACCCAGTACTTC.

This clonotype appeared a few times. The chain combines TRBV29-1 with TRBJ2-3; D possibly corresponds to TRBD2 (6 bases). Germline values: CDR1 SQVTM, CDR2 ANQGSEA. V lost 3 bases and J lost 8, with 21 bases in between. The CDR3 extends over 15 amino acids. This CDR3 is CSVDAGTPLHPTQYF. The CDR3 DNA reads as TGCAGCGTTGACGCCGGGACTCCCCTCCACCCTACGCAGTATTTT.

Of note for this clonotype: Germline is not matched at one junction end, which may reflect a read error. The chain employs TRBV20-1 and TRBJ2-3; D may match TRBD1 or TRBD2 (5 bases each). CDR1 and CDR2 from the germline V gene are DFQATT and SNEGSKA (reference sequence). The CDR3 has 13 amino acids. The CDR3 region has the DNA TGCAGTACTAGGGACGCCGACACAGATACGCAGTATTTT. Encoded protein: CSTRDADTDTQYF.

This clonotype has a handful of counts. The chain recombines TRBV20-1 with TRBJ2-7; 9 nucleotides agree with TRBD2. The CDR3 totals 16 residues. The germline CDR1 and CDR2 sequences are DFQATT and SNEGSKA (reference sequence). V lost 0 bases, J lost 3 bases, and 9 bases stayed unmatched. Written as DNA, the CDR3 is TGCAGTGCTAGAGATGTCGAAATAGCGGGAGTCTACGAGCAGTACTTC. Residues: CSARDVEIAGVYEQYF.

The J gene is TRBJ2-7, the V gene TRBV4-3, with 7 nucleotides matching TRBD1. V was clipped by 1 base and J by 1 base; unmatched bases: 4. CDR3 length equals 15 residues. Per germline, CDR1 LGHNA and CDR2 YSLEER. The CDR3 loop reads CASSQGTGLSYEQYF. The CDR3 DNA sequence: TGCGCCAGCAGCCAAGGGACAGGACTTTCCTACGAGCAGTACTTC.

The gene calls are TRBV29-1 and TRBJ1-1; 7 bases match TRBD1. V lost 1 base, J lost 6 bases, and 8 bases stayed unmatched. The CDR3 loop spans 14 amino acids. From germline, CDR1 is SQVTM and CDR2 ANQGSEA. The CDR3 coding sequence is TGCAGCGTTGAAGGCCACAGGGGCAACGCTGAAGCTTTCTTT. This encodes CSVEGHRGNAEAFF.

The V call is TRBV5-1, the J call TRBJ2-5; weak D call: TRBD1 (6 bases). The ends were cut back, 6 bases at V and 1 base at J, with 22 bases in the middle. Germline CDR1 reads SGHRS; CDR2 reads YFSETQ. The CDR3 contains 17 residues. The CDR3 is CASTLQPQGGGQETQYF. The CDR3 DNA reads as TGCGCCAGCACCCTACAGCCACAGGGTGGCGGCCAAGAGACCCAGTACTTC.

The chain carries TRBV20-1 and TRBJ2-7; TRBD2 is a possible D gene (5 bases). CDR3 length equals 13 residues. The V and J ends lost 2 bases and 6 bases respectively, with 14 bases between them. Germline V gene data show CDR1 as DFQATT and CDR2 as SNEGSKA (reference sequence). CDR3 region: CSARPSLGSEQYF. CDR3 bases: TGCAGTGCTAGACCTTCTCTAGGGAGCGAGCAGTACTTC.

Regarding this clonotype: This may stem from a read error, because a much larger clone lies one nucleotide away. CDR3 sequence (DNA): TGTGCCAGCAGCTTGACAGGGTTACGCGAGCAGTACTTC. This codes for CASSLTGLREQYF. The rearrangement links TRBV7-9 to TRBJ2-7, with 7 bases fitting TRBD1. Per the germline V gene, CDR1 is SEHNR and CDR2 is FQNEAQ (reference sequence). The V gene end was trimmed by 3 bases and the J gene end by 6 bases; junction bases not matched to a gene: 5. The CDR3 loop spans 13 amino acids.

This sequence joins TRBV29-1 and TRBJ2-1; 7 bases agree with TRBD2. The CDR3 has 15 amino acids. CDR1 is SQVTM and CDR2 is ANQGSEA in the germline V gene. The V and J ends lost 4 bases and 1 base, in that order; junction bases with no gene match: 7. The CDR3: CSVVGRAGSYNEQFF. In DNA form, the CDR3 reads TGCAGCGTTGTTGGGAGGGCCGGATCCTACAATGAGCAGTTCTTC.

The CDR3 here is CATSDPPGQGLDTQYF. DNA of the CDR3: TGTGCCACCAGTGACCCCCCGGGACAGGGTTTGGATACGCAGTATTTT. This sequence joins TRBV24-1 and TRBJ2-3; 9 bases fit TRBD1. The CDR3 contains 16 residues. Per the germline V gene, CDR1 is KGHDR and CDR2 is SFDVKD. V shed 4 bases, J shed 6 bases, and the junction held 10 bases outside the gene matches.

The rearrangement joins TRBV7-2 to TRBJ2-3, with a weak D call TRBD2 (5 bases). Trimming took 1 base from V and 4 from J, leaving 9 bases between them. The length of the CDR3 is 14 residues. Germline V CDR1 and CDR2: SGHTA, FQGNSA. CDR3 residues: CASSLETGADTQYF. In DNA, the CDR3 is TGTGCCAGCAGCTTAGAAACCGGGGCAGATACGCAGTATTTT.

A single count supports this clonotype. CDR3 in DNA: TGTGCCAGCAGCCAGGCTACTAGCGGGGGTGTTATCCCAGATACGCAGTATTTT. It encodes CASSQATSGGVIPDTQYF. The chain is built from TRBV4-2 and TRBJ2-3, with 11 nucleotides matching TRBD2. Trimming took 3 bases from V and 4 from J; bases not matched to a gene: 12. The germline CDR1 and CDR2 sequences are LGHNA and YNFKEQ. The CDR3 covers 18 residues.

The chain has TRBV12-3 or TRBV12-4 and TRBJ2-1, with D possibly being TRBD2 (6 bases). CDR3 length: 14 amino acids. Deletions cut 0 bases from V and 10 bases from J, with 13 bases between. CDR3 DNA: TGTGCCAGCAGTTTAGCGGGAGGCTATGGGGAGCAGTTCTTC. Its protein is CASSLAGGYGEQFF.

This clonotype was detected a few times. The chain joins TRBV28 to TRBJ2-7, with 8 bases matching TRBD1. Unmatched junction bases numbered 8, after V lost 3 bases and J lost 4 bases. Germline V CDR1 and CDR2: MDHEN, SYDVKM. The CDR3 runs to 15 residues. For the CDR3, the DNA is TGTGCCAGCAGTTTGGGCGGGACAGGAGATTACGAGCAGTACTTC. This translates into CASSLGGTGDYEQYF. Combining the CDR3 with reference TRBV28 and TRBJ2-7 gives the whole variable domain DVKVTQSSRYLVKRTGEKVFLECVQDMDHENMFWYRQDPGLGLRLIYFSYDVKMKEKGDIPEGYSVSREKKERFSLILESASTNQTSMYLCASSLGGTGDYEQYFGPGTRLTVT.

This clonotype was counted between two and nine times. It is unclear where the CDR3 begins or ends on the DNA, so no DNA is shown, and the CDR3 is as TCRdb lists it. The gene calls are TRBV9 and TRBJ1-6; the D call TRBD1 from the table was never checked on the DNA. Germline V gives CDR1 SGDLS, CDR2 YYNGEE. 14 amino acids form the CDR3, both terminal residues included. CDR3 sequence reads: CASSVGPGNSPPHF.

The V and J genes are TRBV5-5 and TRBJ1-1, with 8 bases aligning to TRBD1. The CDR3 has 14 amino acids. V shed 5 bases and J 4 bases; nucleotides not matched to a gene: 7. CDR1 SGHKS and CDR2 YYEKEE come from the germline V gene (reference sequence). Here the CDR3 DNA reads TGTGCCAGCAGTCAACCAGGGGGCGGCACTGAAGCTTTCTTT. Translating gives CASSQPGGGTEAFF.